This TCR beta chain was obtained from a study of OX40 agonist ivuxolimab in advanced cancers. Looking at the study overall: The eligibility criteria allowed prior anti-PD-1, anti-PD-L1 or anti-CTLA-4 therapy, and 30% to 40% had some. Study-wide points: Mean expanded clone counts were higher in CD8+ than CD4+ T cells. People who partly responded at 0.1-3.0 mg/kg had some of the least clonal expansion seen.

Patients were ruled out by autoimmune disease history or systemic immunosuppression. The CDR3 consists of 21 residues. With 1 base removed from V and 1 base from J, the gap between germline ends came to 25 bases. Assay used: immunoSEQ multiplex PCR; TCRdb lists only in-frame clones, some missing. The sample lists about 48,000 clones; roughly 90% were seen once. To note about this clone: The antigen is undetermined.

The sequencing here drew on CD4+ or CD8+ T cells sorted from blood, taken in a trial of the OX40 agonist ivuxolimab. V is TRBV23-1 and J is TRBJ2-2; D possibly corresponds to TRBD2 (5 bases). TRBV23-1 is noted as an ORF with a role that remains uncertain. This TCR was sampled from an adult with an advanced solid tumor such as melanoma, head and neck, liver or kidney cancer. The CDR3 nucleotides read TGCGCCAGCAGTCAATGGGAGAGGGTGATAACACATCACAAGAACACCGGGGAGCTGTTTTTT. This sequence encodes CASSQWERVITHHKNTGELFF.